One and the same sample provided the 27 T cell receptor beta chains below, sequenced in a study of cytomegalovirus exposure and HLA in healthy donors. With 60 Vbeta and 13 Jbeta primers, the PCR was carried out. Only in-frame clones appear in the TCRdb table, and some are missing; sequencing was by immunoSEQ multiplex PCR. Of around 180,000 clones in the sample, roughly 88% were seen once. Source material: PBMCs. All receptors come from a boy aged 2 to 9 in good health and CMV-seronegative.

The CDR3 nucleotides read TGTGCCAGCAGCTGGGCCGGGACTAGCTACGAGCAGTACGTC. Amino acid sequence: CASSWAGTSYEQYV. The chain employs TRBV11-2 and TRBJ2-7; TRBD2 aligns across 8 bases. The CDR3 extends over 14 amino acids. With 4 bases clipped from V and 3 bases from J, the junction kept 5 bases outside the gene matches. Germline values: CDR1 SGHAT, CDR2 FQNNGV.

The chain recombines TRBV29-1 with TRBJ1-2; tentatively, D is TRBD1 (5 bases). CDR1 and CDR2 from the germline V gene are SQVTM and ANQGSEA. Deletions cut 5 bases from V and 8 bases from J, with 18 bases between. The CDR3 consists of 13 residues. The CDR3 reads CSVIPAGQEGYTF. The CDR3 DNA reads TGCAGCGTTATCCCCGCGGGGCAGGAGGGCTACACCTTC.

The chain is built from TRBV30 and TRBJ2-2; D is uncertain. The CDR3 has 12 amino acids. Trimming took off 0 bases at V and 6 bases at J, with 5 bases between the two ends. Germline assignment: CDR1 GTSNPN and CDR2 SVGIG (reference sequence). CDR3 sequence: CAWSVLSGELFF. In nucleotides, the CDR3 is TGTGCCTGGAGTGTACTATCCGGGGAGCTGTTTTTT.

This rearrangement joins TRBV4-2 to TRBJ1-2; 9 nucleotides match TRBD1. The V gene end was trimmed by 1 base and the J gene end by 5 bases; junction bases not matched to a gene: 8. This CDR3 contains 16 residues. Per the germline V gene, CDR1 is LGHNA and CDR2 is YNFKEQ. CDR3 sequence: CASSQAGTGLEYGYTF. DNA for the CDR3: TGTGCCAGCAGCCAAGCGGGGACAGGGCTTGAATATGGCTACACCTTC.

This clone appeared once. The CDR3: CASSFGGFADTQYF. The CDR3 DNA is TGTGCCAGCAGCTTTGGCGGCTTTGCAGATACGCAGTATTTT. This chain uses TRBV5-8 with TRBJ2-3; D uncertain. This CDR3 has 14 residues. The V and J ends lost 2 bases and 4 bases respectively, with 11 bases between them. Germline V gene sequence: CDR1 SGHTS, CDR2 YDEGEE. The full variable domain, its missing parts supplied by reference TRBV5-8 and TRBJ2-3, is EAGVTQSPTHLIKTRGQQATLRCSPISGHTSVYWYQQALGLGLQFLLWYDEGEERNRGNFPPRFSGRQFPNYSSELNVNALELEDSALYLCASSFGGFADTQYFGPGTRLTVL.

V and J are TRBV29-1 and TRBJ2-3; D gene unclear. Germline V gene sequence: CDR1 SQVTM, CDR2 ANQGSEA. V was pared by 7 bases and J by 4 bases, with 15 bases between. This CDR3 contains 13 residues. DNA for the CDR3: TGCAGCGCGTTCCCCGCGGTGGCAGATACGCAGTATTTT. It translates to CSAFPAVADTQYF.

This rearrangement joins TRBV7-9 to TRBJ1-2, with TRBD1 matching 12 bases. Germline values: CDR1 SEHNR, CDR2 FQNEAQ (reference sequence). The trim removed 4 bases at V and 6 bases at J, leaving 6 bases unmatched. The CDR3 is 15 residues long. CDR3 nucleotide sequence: TGTGCCAGCAGCTACCCGGGACAGGGGGCTAATGGCTACACCTTC. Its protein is CASSYPGQGANGYTF. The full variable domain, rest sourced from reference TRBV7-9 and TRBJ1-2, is DTGVSQNPRHKITKRGQNVTFRCDPISEHNRLYWYRQTLGQGPEFLTYFQNEAQLEKSRLLSDRFSAERPKGSFSTLEIQRTEQGDSAMYLCASSYPGQGANGYTFGSGTRLTVV.

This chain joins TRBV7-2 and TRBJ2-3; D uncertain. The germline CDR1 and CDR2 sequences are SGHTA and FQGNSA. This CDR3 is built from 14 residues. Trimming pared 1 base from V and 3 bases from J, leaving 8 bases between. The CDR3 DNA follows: TGTGCCAGCAGCTTAGAATTGCGGACAGATACGCAGTATTTT. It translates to CASSLELRTDTQYF. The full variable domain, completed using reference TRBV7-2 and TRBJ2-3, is GAGVSQSPSNKVTEKGKDVELRCDPISGHTALYWYRQSLGQGLEFLIYFQGNSAPDKSGLPSDRFSAERTGGSVSTLTIQRTQQEDSAVYLCASSLELRTDTQYFGPGTRLTVL.

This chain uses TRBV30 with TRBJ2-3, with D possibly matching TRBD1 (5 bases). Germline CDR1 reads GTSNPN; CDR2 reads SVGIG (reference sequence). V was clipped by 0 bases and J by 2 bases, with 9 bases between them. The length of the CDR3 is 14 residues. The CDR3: CAWSVDRLTDTQYF. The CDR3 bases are TGTGCCTGGAGTGTAGACAGACTCACAGATACGCAGTATTTT.

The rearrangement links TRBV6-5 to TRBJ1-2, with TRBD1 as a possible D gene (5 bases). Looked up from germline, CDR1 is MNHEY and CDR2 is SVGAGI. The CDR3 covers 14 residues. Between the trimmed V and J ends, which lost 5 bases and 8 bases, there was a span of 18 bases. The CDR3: CASSVVGGAKGYTF. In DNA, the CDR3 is TGTGCCAGCAGTGTCGTAGGAGGGGCGAAGGGCTACACCTTC.

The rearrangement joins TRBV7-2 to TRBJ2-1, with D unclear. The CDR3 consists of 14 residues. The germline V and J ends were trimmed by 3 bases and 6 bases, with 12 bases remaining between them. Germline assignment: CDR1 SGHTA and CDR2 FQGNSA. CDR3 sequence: CASSFPGLPNEQFF. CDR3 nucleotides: TGTGCCAGCAGCTTTCCGGGTCTTCCCAATGAGCAGTTCTTC.

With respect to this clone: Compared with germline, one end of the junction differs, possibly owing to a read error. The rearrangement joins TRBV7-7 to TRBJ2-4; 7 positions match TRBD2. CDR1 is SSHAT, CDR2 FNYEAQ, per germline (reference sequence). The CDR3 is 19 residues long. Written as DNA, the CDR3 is TGTGCTAGCAGCTTAGTCAAAAAGCGGGAAGAAGGGGCCAAAAACATTCAGTACTTC. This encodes CASSLVKKREEGAKNIQYF.

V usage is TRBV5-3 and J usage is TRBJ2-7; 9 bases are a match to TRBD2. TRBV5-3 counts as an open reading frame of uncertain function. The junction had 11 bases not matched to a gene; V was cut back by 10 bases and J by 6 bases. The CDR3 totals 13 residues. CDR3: CAGPKSGGSEQYV. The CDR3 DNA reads TGTGCCGGACCGAAGAGCGGGGGGAGCGAGCAGTACGTC.

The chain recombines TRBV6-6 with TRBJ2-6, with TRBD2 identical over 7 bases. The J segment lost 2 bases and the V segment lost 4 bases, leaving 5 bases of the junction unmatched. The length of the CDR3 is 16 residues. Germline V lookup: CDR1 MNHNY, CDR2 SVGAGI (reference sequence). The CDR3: CASSLGGAAGANVLTF. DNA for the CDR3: TGTGCCAGCAGTTTGGGAGGGGCAGCTGGGGCCAACGTCCTGACTTTC.

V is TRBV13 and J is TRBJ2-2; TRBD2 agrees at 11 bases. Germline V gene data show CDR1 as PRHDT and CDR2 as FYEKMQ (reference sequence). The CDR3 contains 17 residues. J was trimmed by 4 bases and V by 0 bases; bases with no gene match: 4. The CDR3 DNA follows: TGTGCCAGCAGCTTAGGAGCTAGCGGGAGGAGCACCGGGGAGCTGTTTTTT. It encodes CASSLGASGRSTGELFF.

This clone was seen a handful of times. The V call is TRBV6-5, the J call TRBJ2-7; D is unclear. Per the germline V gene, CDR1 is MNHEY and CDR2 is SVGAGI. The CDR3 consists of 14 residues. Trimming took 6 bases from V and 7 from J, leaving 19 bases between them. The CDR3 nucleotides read TGTGCCAGCAGCCCTCAGGTTTCTTTACGGGAGCAGTACTTC. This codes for CASSPQVSLREQYF.

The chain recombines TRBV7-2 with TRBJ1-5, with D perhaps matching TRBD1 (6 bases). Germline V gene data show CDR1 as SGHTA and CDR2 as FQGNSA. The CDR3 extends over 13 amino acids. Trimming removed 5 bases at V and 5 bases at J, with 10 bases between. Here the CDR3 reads CASSVNRDQPQHF. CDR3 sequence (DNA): TGTGCCAGCAGCGTAAACAGGGATCAGCCCCAGCATTTT.

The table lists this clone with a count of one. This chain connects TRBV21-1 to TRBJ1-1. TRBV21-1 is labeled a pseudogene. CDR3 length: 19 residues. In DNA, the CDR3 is TGTGCCAGCAGCAAACTTAGGACGGATGGTGGGAGGAAAAACACTGAAGCTTTCTTT. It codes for CASSKLRTDGGRKNTEAFF.

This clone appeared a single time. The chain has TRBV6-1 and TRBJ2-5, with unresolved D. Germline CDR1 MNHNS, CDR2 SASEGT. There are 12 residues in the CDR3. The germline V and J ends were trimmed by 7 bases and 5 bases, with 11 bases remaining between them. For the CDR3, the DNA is TGTGCCAGCACCCCAGCGACGGAGACCCAGTACTTC. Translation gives CASTPATETQYF.

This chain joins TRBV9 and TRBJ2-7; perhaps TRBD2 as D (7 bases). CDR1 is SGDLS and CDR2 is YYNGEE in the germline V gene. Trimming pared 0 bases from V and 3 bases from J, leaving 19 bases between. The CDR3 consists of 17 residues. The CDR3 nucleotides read TGTGCCAGCAGCGTAGGAGAGGGGGGGCAGGGGAGCTACGAGCAGTACTTC. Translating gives CASSVGEGGQGSYEQYF.

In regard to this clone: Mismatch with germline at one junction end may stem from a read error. The CDR3 here is CASSPNGYTDTQYF. CDR3 coding DNA: TGTGCTAGCAGCCCGAACGGTTACACAGATACGCAGTATTTT. The chain couples TRBV7-7 to TRBJ2-3; D remains ambiguous. Germline V gene data show CDR1 as SSHAT and CDR2 as FNYEAQ (reference sequence). CDR3 length equals 14 residues. The full variable domain, in which reference TRBV7-7 and TRBJ2-3 provide the parts outside the CDR3, is GAGVSQSPRYKVTKRGQDVTLRCDPISSHATLYWYQQALGQGPEFLTYFNYEAQPDKSGLPSDRFSAERPEGSISTLTIQRTEQRDSAMYRCASSPNGYTDTQYFGPGTRLTVL.

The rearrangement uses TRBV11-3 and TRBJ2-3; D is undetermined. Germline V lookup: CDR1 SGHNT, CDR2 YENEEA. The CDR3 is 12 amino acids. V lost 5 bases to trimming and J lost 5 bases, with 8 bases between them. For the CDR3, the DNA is TGTGCCAGCAGCCCGACTGGAGATACGCAGTATTTT. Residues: CASSPTGDTQYF.

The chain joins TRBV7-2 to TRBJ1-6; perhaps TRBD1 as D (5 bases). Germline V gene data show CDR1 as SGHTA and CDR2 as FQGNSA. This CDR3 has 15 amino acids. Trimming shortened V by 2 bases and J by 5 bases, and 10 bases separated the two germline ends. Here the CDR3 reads CASSLQGRDNSPLHF. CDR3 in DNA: TGTGCCAGCAGCTTACAGGGTCGGGATAATTCACCCCTCCACTTT.

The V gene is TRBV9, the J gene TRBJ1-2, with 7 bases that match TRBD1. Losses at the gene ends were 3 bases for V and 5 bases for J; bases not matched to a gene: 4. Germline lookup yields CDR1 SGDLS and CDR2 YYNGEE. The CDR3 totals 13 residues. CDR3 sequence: CASSATGKYGYTF. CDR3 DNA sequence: TGTGCCAGCAGCGCGACAGGGAAATATGGCTACACCTTC.

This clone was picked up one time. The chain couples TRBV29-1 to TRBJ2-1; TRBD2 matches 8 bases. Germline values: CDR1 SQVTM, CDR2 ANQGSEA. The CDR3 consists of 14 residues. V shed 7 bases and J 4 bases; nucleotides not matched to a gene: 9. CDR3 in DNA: TGCAGCGCAGACGGGAGGGCCTTATACAATGAGCAGTTCTTC. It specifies CSADGRALYNEQFF.

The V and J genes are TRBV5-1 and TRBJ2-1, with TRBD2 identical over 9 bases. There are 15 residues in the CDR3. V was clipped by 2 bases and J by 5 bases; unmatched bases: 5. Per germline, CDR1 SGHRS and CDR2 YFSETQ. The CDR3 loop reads CASSFLAGVNNEQFF. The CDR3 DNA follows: TGCGCCAGCAGCTTTTTAGCGGGAGTAAACAATGAGCAGTTCTTC.

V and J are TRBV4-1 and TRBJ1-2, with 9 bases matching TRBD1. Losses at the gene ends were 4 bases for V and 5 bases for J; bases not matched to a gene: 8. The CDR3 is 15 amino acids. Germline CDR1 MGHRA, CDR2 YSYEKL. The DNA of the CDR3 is TGCGCCAGCAGCCCACAGGGGGCGACAGTATATGGCTACACCTTC. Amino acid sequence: CASSPQGATVYGYTF.